This is a list of T cell receptor beta chains from one sample in a study of cytomegalovirus exposure and HLA in healthy donors. Clones were read by immunoSEQ multiplex PCR, and TCRdb kept only the in-frame ones, dropping some. The sample has about 100,000 clones; less than 85% are singletons. The sample comprised PBMCs. These TCRs come from a woman aged 40 to 50 in good health and CMV-seropositive. Both conserved end residues are part of each CDR3. D genes are given only for firm matches. Clone size appears in some rows only: once, few, many, or a class for an expanded clone.

D	V	size	J	DNA	CDR3
NA	TRBV2	NA	TRBJ2-3	TGTGCCAGCAGGATACTAGAGGGAGGAAGAGATACGCAGTATTTT	CASRILEGGRDTQYF
NA	TRBV9	few	TRBJ1-3	TGTGCCAGCAGCCTGGAATCCAGGGCGGCTGGAAACACCATATATTTT	CASSLESRAAGNTIYF
NA	TRBV11-1	NA	TRBJ2-7	TGTGCCAGCAGCTTTGTGGGAGTTCGGTCCTCCGAGCAGTACTTC	CASSFVGVRSSEQYF
TRBD1	TRBV4-3	few	TRBJ1-2	TGCGCCAGCAGCCCTACAGGGGGGGGCTACACCTTC	CASSPTGGGYTF
NA	TRBV2	NA	TRBJ2-2	TGTGCCAGCAGCCAGGTGGACTCGAACACCGGGGAGCTGTTTTTT	CASSQVDSNTGELFF
NA	TRBV5-1	once	TRBJ1-5	TGCGCCAGCAGCTTGGGGGCAGACAATCAGCCCCAGCATTTT	CASSLGADNQPQHF
NA	TRBV2	NA	TRBJ1-2	TGTGCCAGCAGTGATTATCCTATCTATGGCTACACCTTC	CASSDYPIYGYTF
TRBD2	TRBV19	NA	TRBJ2-3	TGTGCCAGTAGTTTCAGGACTAGCGGATCAGATACGCAGTATTTT	CASSFRTSGSDTQYF
NA	TRBV7-9	NA	TRBJ1-1	TGTGCCAGCAGCTTATTGACAGGTCACGCTTTCTTT	CASSLLTGHAFF
TRBD1	TRBV29-1	NA	TRBJ1-2	TGCAGCGCCTCGGCGACAGGGAACTATGGCTACACCTTC	CSASATGNYGYTF
TRBD1	TRBV6-5	NA	TRBJ1-6	TGTGCCAGCAGTGACCGGGACAGGAATTCACCCCTCCACTTT	CASSDRDRNSPLHF
NA	TRBV29-1	NA	TRBJ1-2	TGCAGCGTAGCAGGGTATGGCTACACCTTC	CSVAGYGYTF
TRBD1	TRBV6-1	NA	TRBJ1-3	TGTGCCAGCAGTGCCTTGGGACAGCCTGGAAACACCATATATTTT	CASSALGQPGNTIYF
NA	TRBV11-2	NA	TRBJ2-7	TGTGCCAGCAGCTTAGGGGGGGGGCCCTACGAGCAGTACTTC	CASSLGGGPYEQYF
NA	TRBV2	few	TRBJ1-2	TGTGCCAGCAGTCCGGGGAACCTCGCTAACTATGGCTACACCTTC	CASSPGNLANYGYTF
NA	TRBV27	NA	TRBJ1-1	TGTGCCAGCAGTCTTGTTACAGGGTCTAACACTGAAGCTTTCTTT	CASSLVTGSNTEAFF
NA	TRBV30	once	TRBJ2-1	TGTGCCTGGAGTAGGGGGAGCTCCTACAATGAGCAGTTCTTC	CAWSRGSSYNEQFF
NA	TRBV27	NA	TRBJ2-7	TGTGCCAGCTACGGGCAGGGTCCCTACGAGCAGTACTTC	CASYGQGPYEQYF
NA	TRBV5-6	few	TRBJ1-3	TGTGCCAGCAGCTTTCGGGAGCGCACCATATATTTT	CASSFRERTIYF
NA	TRBV9	NA	TRBJ1-2	TGTGCCAGCAGCGTAGATGGGGGGAGCTATGGCTACACCTTC	CASSVDGGSYGYTF
NA	TRBV29-1	once	TRBJ1-5	TGCAGCGTCGCGGACGGACTGTTAGGTAATCGGCCCCAGCATTTT	CSVADGLLGNRPQHF
NA	TRBV22-1	NA	TRBJ2-7	TGTCCTGGGAGCCCACCGGGACTAGCGGGGGGCGCTACCTACGAGCAGTACTTC	CPGSPPGLAGGATYEQYF
TRBD2	TRBV27	NA	TRBJ2-3	TGTGCCAGCCTCCGCCTAGCGGGGAGGGGAGATACGCAGTATTTT	CASLRLAGRGDTQYF
TRBD1	TRBV25-1	NA	TRBJ1-2	TGTGCCAGCAGTGTCTCGACAGGGGCGAGATATGGCTACACCTTC	CASSVSTGARYGYTF
NA	TRBV9	NA	TRBJ1-1	TGTGCCAGCAGTTCCAGGGGCGATCGGTACGGTGAAGCTTTCTTT	CASSSRGDRYGEAFF
TRBD1	TRBV5-1	once	TRBJ1-1	TGCGCCAGCAGCCCAGGGACAGGTGACAACACTGAAGCTTTCTTT	CASSPGTGDNTEAFF
NA	TRBV19	NA	TRBJ2-5	TGTGCCAGTACCGGGTCCCAAGAGACCCAGTACTTC	CASTGSQETQYF
NA	TRBV29-1	NA	TRBJ1-1	TGCAGCGTTTACAGACATGAAGCTTTCTTT	CSVYRHEAFF
NA	TRBV25-1	NA	TRBJ2-5	TGTGCCAGCAGTTCACTTACCGAGACCCAGTACTTC	CASSSLTETQYF
TRBD1	TRBV4-1	NA	TRBJ1-2	TGCGCCAGCAGCCAAGATAGACAGGGACCCGCCTATGGCTACACCTTC	CASSQDRQGPAYGYTF
NA	TRBV20-1	few	TRBJ1-4	TGCAGTGCAGGGAGTAATGAAAAACTGTTTTTT	CSAGSNEKLFF
TRBD1	TRBV5-1	NA	TRBJ2-1	TGCGCCAGCAGCCCTGGACAGGGGGCCTACAATGAGCAGTTCTTC	CASSPGQGAYNEQFF
TRBD1	TRBV5-1	NA	TRBJ1-5	TGCGCCAGCAGCCCAGGGACAGGCGATCAGCCCCAGCATTTT	CASSPGTGDQPQHF
NA	TRBV5-6	NA	TRBJ1-2	TGTGCCAGCAGCTTGGTGGACATCGGCTATGGCTACACCTTC	CASSLVDIGYGYTF
TRBD1	TRBV15	NA	TRBJ2-4	TGTGCCACCAGCAGAGCAGGGGGCGCGAACATTCAGTACTTC	CATSRAGGANIQYF
TRBD1	TRBV5-1	NA	TRBJ2-2	TGCGCCAGCAGCCAACCGGGACAGGGGGCCGGGGAGCTGTTTTTT	CASSQPGQGAGELFF
TRBD1	TRBV18	NA	TRBJ1-2	TGTGCCAGCTCACCAGGGACAGACTATGGCTACACCTTC	CASSPGTDYGYTF
NA	TRBV5-1	NA	TRBJ2-7	TGCGCCAGCAGTTCGACTGGAGGGTTCCTTGGGGAGCAGTACTTC	CASSSTGGFLGEQYF
TRBD1	TRBV5-1	NA	TRBJ2-1	TGCGCCAGCAGCTGGGACAGGAGAAGCTCCTACAATGAGCAGTTCTTC	CASSWDRRSSYNEQFF